Listed below are T cell receptor beta chains from one sample, sequenced in a study of blood T cell repertoires in COVID-19. The method was immunoSEQ multiplex PCR; TCRdb's version includes in-frame clones alone and lacks a portion of them. Of 200,000 to 300,000 clones in the sample, over 70% were seen once. Sequencing was carried out using peripheral blood. These receptors were obtained from a woman between 40 and 50 years old who had recovered from COVID-19. Both conserved end residues are part of each CDR3. The D gene is left open where the match is weak. A row's size may be missing; if present it is once, few, many or a size class.

TRBD1 NA TRBJ1-3 TRBV5-1 CASSLTGGGSGNTIYF TGCGCCAGCAGTTTAACAGGGGGCGGCTCTGGAAACACCATATATTTT
NA NA TRBJ2-3 TRBV5-1 CASSLGVSSTDTQYF TGCGCCAGCAGCTTGGGAGTCTCGAGCACAGATACGCAGTATTTT
NA NA TRBJ1-6 TRBV6-5 CASSYARYNSPLHF TGTGCCAGCAGTTACGCGCGGTATAATTCACCCCTCCACTTT
NA NA TRBJ2-1 TRBV18 CASSPMRSYNEQFF TGTGCCAGCTCACCCATGAGGTCCTACAATGAGCAGTTCTTC
NA NA TRBJ2-2 TRBV7-6 CASSRGELFF TGTGCCAGCAGCCGCGGGGAGCTGTTTTTT
TRBD1 NA TRBJ1-2 TRBV2 CASSGDRGRFGYTF TGTGCCAGCAGTGGCGACAGGGGGCGATTTGGCTACACCTTC
TRBD1 NA TRBJ1-6 TRBV3-1/TRBV3-2 CASSQGDRTGVF TGTGCCAGCAGCCAGGGGGACAGGACCGGCGTCTTT
NA NA TRBJ1-4 TRBV10-3 CAISESRTFEKLFF TGTGCCATCAGTGAGTCGAGGACATTCGAAAAACTGTTTTTT
NA NA TRBJ1-1 TRBV19 CASSVRVNTEAFF TGTGCCAGTAGTGTCAGGGTGAACACTGAAGCTTTCTTT
NA NA TRBJ2-7 TRBV7-9 CASSLGSPGQTYEQYF TGTGCCAGCAGCTTAGGGTCCCCGGGACAAACCTACGAGCAGTACTTC
TRBD1 NA TRBJ1-4 TRBV3-1/TRBV3-2 CASSPGQGLMGLRGEKLFF TGTGCCAGCAGCCCGGGACAGGGCCTAATGGGTTTACGTGGTGAAAAACTGTTTTTT
TRBD1 NA TRBJ1-3 TRBV5-6 CASSSLDRAGNTIYF TGTGCCAGCAGCTCCCTCGACAGGGCTGGAAACACCATATATTTT
TRBD1 few TRBJ1-4 TRBV4-1 CASSQDRGQVNEKLFF TGCGCCAGCAGCCAAGATAGGGGACAGGTTAATGAAAAACTGTTTTTT
NA NA TRBJ2-5 TRBV3-1/TRBV3-2 CASSYSTGGETQYF TGTGCCAGCAGCTACTCGACAGGCGGGGAGACCCAGTACTTC
NA NA TRBJ1-2 TRBV6-6 CASSYGLEGGNYGYTF TGTGCCAGCAGTTACGGACTAGAGGGGGGGAACTATGGCTACACCTTC
TRBD2 NA TRBJ2-7 TRBV9 CASSPRVAGGSYEQYF TGTGCCAGCAGCCCCCGGGTAGCGGGGGGGTCCTACGAGCAGTACTTC
TRBD1 NA TRBJ2-5 TRBV7-2 CASSSQGVGETQYF TGTGCCAGCAGCTCACAGGGGGTGGGAGAGACCCAGTACTTC
TRBD1 NA TRBJ2-2 TRBV28 CASGTGGAPATGELFF TGTGCCAGTGGGACAGGGGGCGCCCCCGCCACCGGGGAGCTGTTTTTT
NA once TRBJ1-2 TRBV18 CASSPPSSRDYGYTF TGTGCCAGCTCACCACCGTCCTCCAGGGACTATGGCTACACCTTC
NA NA TRBJ1-1 TRBV5-8 CASSLGVRGLAAFF TGTGCCAGCAGCTTGGGCGTAAGGGGGTTGGCTGCTTTCTTT
NA NA TRBJ2-2 TRBV5-1 CASSSRLLQAPGTGELFF TGCGCCAGCAGCTCTCGGCTCCTACAGGCCCCGGGCACCGGGGAGCTGTTTTTT
NA NA TRBJ2-7 TRBV25-1 CASSESPGRSSYEQYF TGTGCCAGCAGTGAATCCCCTGGGAGGAGCTCCTACGAGCAGTACTTC
NA once TRBJ1-1 TRBV10-3 CAITGDLGTEAFF TGTGCCATCACGGGGGACCTAGGCACTGAAGCTTTCTTT
NA NA TRBJ2-7 TRBV6-5 CASSYSLSGPYEQYF TGTGCCAGCAGTTACTCGCTAAGTGGGCCCTACGAGCAGTACTTC